This TCR beta chain derives from a study of T cell responses to AZD1222 COVID-19 vaccine (dated by TCRdb to the early 2020s). Study-level background: Because spike-specific TCR depth and breadth did not differ between the two schedules, AZD1222 recipients who got a second dose at roughly 4 weeks were pooled with those who got a second dose at roughly 12 weeks. A total of 233 trial participants underwent TCR sequencing, of whom nearly 210 had received two doses of AZD1222 and some 25 had received two doses of the MenACWY control vaccine. Trial participants were enrolled into age subgroups of 18-55, 56-69 and 70-plus years, which contained approximately 150, 28 and 58 TCR-sequenced participants, respectively. General conclusions and limits of the study: Reportedly, close to half of the unique spike-specific TCRs recognized epitopes lying outside the regions that are mutated in the B.1.351 and B.1.1.7 variants. Because no samples from the day 14 peak response were available, repertoires could be characterized only after the peak T cell response. Spike-specific TCR breadth and depth rose significantly after two AZD1222 doses compared with day 0 and with MenACWY recipients. Vaccine-associated CD4 TCRs spanned the whole spike protein, with dominant responses in regions 160-218 and 743-854. Conclusions about previously exposed vaccinees are limited, since just five or six AZD1222 recipients were seropositive for SARS-CoV-2 at baseline. Participants were mostly white British and included more females than males, and it was suggested by the authors that clonal diversity may have been underestimated. The 56-69-year group was small, and its depth increase did not reach significance, likely because of low power.

The CDR3 regions of human TCRbeta chains were subjected to immunosequencing. Under the source paper's analysis protocol: TCRs in the repertoires were compared against a reference library of SARS-CoV-2-specific TCRs that had been generated with the MIRA antigen-specificity platform. Breadth was defined as the fraction of unique TCRs that were SARS-CoV-2-associated. Depth was defined as the fraction of total T cells that were SARS-CoV-2-associated. Using the MIRA data, every spike-specific TCR was mapped to the spike region that the TCR reacted to and assigned to either a CD4 or a CD8 class. Log10-transformed breadth and depth values were compared by one-way ANOVA with Sidak's multiple comparisons tests. TCRdb provides this immuneACCESS table in a form limited to in-frame rearrangements. Some clones are lacking; in checked studies, under half of them reflect an unresolved V gene, and why the rest are absent is not known. V and J calls and clone size follow that table, whereas D and trimming were derived from the DNA. Present in this sample are about 100,000 clones, about 91% of which were seen just once. The ten largest clones take up roughly 20% of the sample.

Concerning this clone itself: Its antigen specificity is not known. No base quality information exists; no much larger clone differs at one position.

For this chain, trimming is 4 bases at the V end and 2 bases at the J end, and the number of junction bases without a gene match is 11. Looking up the germline V gene (reference sequence) yields CDR1 LNHDA and CDR2 SQIVND. Including cysteine and phenylalanine, the CDR3 has 17 amino acids. Of the read, only the CDR3 DNA is kept; its 51 bases are in frame from base 1. The time point label of this sample denotes: baseline before first vaccination. Vaccinee samples came from UK trials COV001 and COV002, including a single-blind randomized controlled phase 2/3 trial of AZD1222 (ChAdOx1 nCoV-19) in healthy adults. Trial participant PBMC samples were collected at day 0 and day 28 after the second dose for TCRbeta chain sequencing.

The clonotype originates from an adult in good health. In this chain, TRBV19 is recombined with TRBJ1-3; the central 7 bases match TRBD1. Sequencing used peripheral blood, obtained on day 0 of AZD1222 vaccination. CDR3 sequence: CASSNPQDRDTGNTIYF. The nucleotide sequence reads as follows: TGTGCCAGTAGTAACCCCCAAGACAGGGATACTGGAAACACCATATATTTT.